The 5 T cell receptor beta chains below come from one sample, sequenced in a study of a mutant IDH1 vaccine in newly diagnosed glioma. Some clones are missing from TCRdb's copy, which holds only in-frame ones; the method was immunoSEQ multiplex PCR. The sample has 30,000 to 35,000 clones; about nine tenths are singletons. Time point described: baseline, week 1 (first vaccination visit). Stated treatment: pre-vaccination baseline after standard-of-care therapy. The material sequenced was PBMCs, taken from a glioma patient treated with radiotherapy, temozolomide or both. Receptors originate from a woman aged 40 to 50 with glioma.

The V and J genes are TRBV2 and TRBJ1-2, with unresolved D. V shed 2 bases and J shed 7 bases, with 11 bases lying between them. The CDR3 sequence is 13 residues long. Looked up from germline, CDR1 is SNHLY and CDR2 is FYNNEI. The chain's CDR3 is CASSELGVGGYTF. CDR3 DNA sequence: TGTGCCAGCAGTGAACTGGGAGTAGGTGGCTACACCTTC. The whole variable domain, filled in from reference TRBV2 and TRBJ1-2, reads EPEVTQTPSHQVTQMGQEVILRCVPISNHLYFYWYRQILGQKVEFLVSFYNNEISEKSEIFDDQFSVERPDGSNFTLKIRSTKLEDSAMYFCASSELGVGGYTFGSGTRLTVV.

V usage is TRBV5-6 and J usage is TRBJ1-4, with 8 bases lining up with TRBD1. The germline gives CDR1 SGHDT, CDR2 YYEEEE. Trimming cost V 0 bases and J 5 bases; bases outside gene matches: 0. CDR3 length equals 14 residues. CDR3 in DNA: TGTGCCAGCAGCTTGGGGGACAGGAATGAAAAACTGTTTTTT. Translating it yields CASSLGDRNEKLFF.

The rearrangement joins TRBV7-2 to TRBJ1-5; no clear D. With 4 bases removed from V and 2 bases from J, the gap between germline ends came to 12 bases. Germline V gene lookup returns CDR1 SGHTA and CDR2 FQGNSA. This CDR3 has 15 residues. The CDR3 here is CASSYGIEGNQPQHF. The CDR3 DNA reads as TGTGCCAGCAGCTACGGGATCGAAGGCAATCAGCCCCAGCATTTT.

The genes are TRBV5-1 and TRBJ2-2; weak D call: TRBD1 (6 bases). CDR3 length equals 16 residues. In germline, CDR1 is SGHRS, CDR2 YFSETQ. V was cut by 2 bases and J by 5 bases, with 16 bases left in between. The CDR3, as DNA: TGCGCCAGCAGCTTTCTAACAGGGACCGGTACCGGGGAGCTGTTTTTT. Protein product: CASSFLTGTGTGELFF.

The gene calls are TRBV7-9 and TRBJ2-2; 8 nucleotides align to TRBD1. CDR1 is SEHNR, CDR2 FQNEAQ, per germline (reference sequence). With V trimmed by 1 base and J by 3 bases, 1 base remained unmatched. The CDR3 loop spans 15 amino acids. CDR3 region: CASSLDRGDTGELFF. CDR3 nucleotides: TGTGCCAGCAGCTTAGACAGGGGGGACACCGGGGAGCTGTTTTTT.